This TCR beta chain appears in the sequencing data of a study of PD-1 blockade in classical Hodgkin lymphoma (dated by TCRdb to about 2020). Concerning the study at large: Nivolumab dosing was 3 mg/kg intravenously every 2 weeks, continuing until either disease progression or unacceptable toxicity. A peripheral blood immune signature of response to PD-1 blockade in classical Hodgkin lymphoma was defined using TCR beta sequencing and CyTOF.

A few counts support this clone. What antigen it recognizes has not been identified. Base qualities are missing; no much larger clone stands one base away. The sample's time point label, in plain terms: cycle 4 day 1 (C4D1), after more than five weeks of nivolumab. Every trial patient had relapsed following autologous stem cell transplantation, and prior brentuximab vedotin exposure was what differed among cohorts A, B and C. The trial cohort was composed of over 50 patients with relapsed/refractory classical Hodgkin lymphoma, for whom complete response, partial response or progressive disease was recorded as best overall response. In the multi-cohort phase II CheckMate 205 trial, trial patients received single-agent nivolumab. An independent review committee assessed best overall response by applying the 2007 International Working Group response criteria. PBMCs from the trial were collected at three points: immediately before nivolumab initiation (C1D1), and during therapy at cycle 2 day 1 and cycle 4 day 1. After peripheral blood was drawn into 8 mL Vacutainer Cell Preparation Tubes, PBMCs were isolated by centrifugation and then cryopreserved.

The Qiagen DNeasy kit was used to extract genomic DNA from unsorted PBMCs and from the negatively selected CD4+ and CD8+ fractions. TCR beta CDR3 regions were subjected to amplification by immunoSEQ multiplex PCR with primers that anneal to V and J segments. A synthetic immune receptor repertoire was used to minimize amplification bias, and remaining bias was computationally removed after sequencing. In the source study's methods: Repertoire diversity was quantified as the Shannon entropy index using custom Python scripts. Unsorted, CD4+ and CD8+ repertoires were analyzed separately, except in combined analyses where CD4+ and CD8+ sequences were merged in silico. Clonal expansion was defined as at least a 2-fold frequency increase after treatment relative to C1D1, with a pseudocount of 0.5 for undetected baseline clones. Singleton clones were defined as clones with 0 or 1 copy at C1D1, and non-singleton clones were defined as clones with 2 or more copies. Clones expanded in unsorted samples were annotated as CD4+, CD8+ or unknown by matching protein sequences in sorted samples from the same patient. Wilcoxon tests were applied to paired samples to test diversity changes from C1D1 to C4D1. Drawn from immuneACCESS, this table holds only the in-frame rearrangements with V and J called that TCRdb kept. Clones are partly lost; checked studies trace under half to an unresolved V gene and leave the rest unexplained. The V and J calls and the clone size are those of that table, but D and trimming were determined from the DNA. Across this sample there are approximately 52,000 clones, with around 86% seen only once. The ten largest clones capture approximately 6.9% of the sample.

The research as a whole found: Trial patients with a complete response had baseline diversity similar to that of newly diagnosed patients, while partial responders and progressors had significantly lower diversity. The study was limited to a single clinical trial cohort, and causes of repertoire differences, possibly disease activity or prior therapy, remained undefined. Newly diagnosed patients were reported to have lower baseline TCR diversity than healthy donors, and relapsed/refractory patients were reported to have lower baseline TCR diversity still. A significant rise by C4D1 was seen in CD4+ but not CD8+ TCR diversity (p=0.0027 vs p=0.16), with the rise being most apparent in complete responders (p=0.02). Lower diversity was observed in patients in whom nivolumab was started less than 1 year after ASCT, and these patients were excluded from later analyses so that confounding by immune reconstitution would be avoided.

Taken from the germline V gene, the CDR1 and CDR2 loops are SGHRS and YFSETQ. Here V drops 5 bases and J drops 8 bases, and the junction holds 6 bases not matched to any gene. CDR3 length: 14 amino acids, cysteine to phenylalanine. Of the read, only the CDR3 DNA is kept; its 42 bases are in frame from base 1. This receptor was obtained from a human donor with classical Hodgkin lymphoma. Here the chain combines TRBV5-1 and TRBJ2-2; TRBD2 fits 10 bases in the junction. Sample: peripheral blood mononuclear cells (PBMCs), taken before the fourth cycle of nivolumab. The base sequence is TGCGCCAGCAGTGGACTAGCGGCCGCGGGGGAGCTGTTTTTT. Its product reads: CASSGLAAAGELFF.